The 26 T cell receptor beta chains below all came from one sample that was sequenced in a study of OX40 agonist ivuxolimab in advanced cancers. Measured with immunoSEQ multiplex PCR; TCRdb has only the in-frame clones, and not every one. The data show about 90,000 clones, approximately 91% seen once. Sequences were derived from CD4+ or CD8+ T cells sorted from blood, sampled in a trial of the OX40 agonist ivuxolimab. These receptor sequences come from an adult with an advanced solid tumor such as melanoma, head and neck, liver or kidney cancer.

This chain connects TRBV7-9 to TRBJ1-4; tentatively, D is TRBD1 (5 bases). The CDR3 is made up of 15 amino acids. CDR1 is SEHNR, CDR2 FQNEAQ, per germline (reference sequence). V lost 5 bases, J lost 7 bases, and 17 bases lay in between. Here the CDR3 DNA reads TGTGCCAGCAGCCCGACCCCAGGGTCTCGTGAAAAACTGTTTTTT. This sequence encodes CASSPTPGSREKLFF.

CDR3 sequence (DNA): TGTGCCAGCAGTCCGTCAGGGGGCACTGGCGCCTACGAGCAGTACTTC. Residues: CASSPSGGTGAYEQYF. The V call is TRBV28, the J call TRBJ2-7, with 8 bases that match TRBD1. The V gene end was trimmed by 5 bases and the J gene end by 2 bases; junction bases not matched to a gene: 11. This CDR3 region has 16 residues. Germline-derived CDR1 and CDR2 are MDHEN and SYDVKM.

This chain links TRBV19 with TRBJ2-6, with D possibly matching TRBD1 (6 bases). The CDR3 spans 17 residues. Trimming left V 8 bases short and J 0 bases short, with 17 bases between. The germline gives CDR1 LNHDA, CDR2 SQIVND (reference sequence). CDR3 sequence: CASRKDRTYSGANVLTF. The CDR3 DNA reads TGTGCCAGTCGGAAAGACAGGACGTACTCTGGGGCCAACGTCCTGACTTTC.

This rearrangement joins TRBV5-6 to TRBJ1-4; 8 bases fit TRBD1. The germline V gene has CDR1 SGHDT and CDR2 YYEEEE. V was pared by 4 bases and J by 7 bases, with 9 bases of the junction left unmatched. The CDR3 is made up of 15 amino acids. CDR3 residues: CASSKPTGAVEKLFF. The CDR3 bases are TGTGCCAGCAGCAAGCCGACAGGGGCCGTTGAAAAACTGTTTTTT.

This chain connects TRBV7-8 to TRBJ2-5; D is uncertain. This CDR3 comprises 14 residues. CDR1 SGHVS and CDR2 FQNEAQ come from the germline V gene. Trimming removed 5 bases from V and 1 base from J, with 11 bases in between. The CDR3 loop reads CASSPETIQETQYF. The CDR3, as DNA: TGTGCCAGCAGCCCAGAGACGATCCAAGAGACCCAGTACTTC.

The rearrangement links TRBV27 to TRBJ2-2, with D possibly being TRBD2 (6 bases). V lost 5 bases and J lost 3, with 13 bases in between. The CDR3 spans 15 residues. Per germline, CDR1 MNHEY and CDR2 SMNVEV (reference sequence). This CDR3 reads CASSPGLLYTGELFF. The CDR3 nucleotides are TGTGCCAGCAGTCCGGGACTTCTTTACACCGGGGAGCTGTTTTTT.

This clone showed up just once. The chain combines TRBV7-2 with TRBJ1-5, with D perhaps matching TRBD1 (5 bases). V was pared by 1 base and J by 4 bases, with 14 bases between. This CDR3 comprises 16 residues. Germline lookup yields CDR1 SGHTA and CDR2 FQGNSA. As DNA, the CDR3 is TGTGCCAGCAGCTTAGTGGGCGGGGGTGTTAATCAGCCCCAGCATTTT. It translates to CASSLVGGGVNQPQHF. The full variable domain, its missing parts supplied by reference TRBV7-2 and TRBJ1-5, is GAGVSQSPSNKVTEKGKDVELRCDPISGHTALYWYRQSLGQGLEFLIYFQGNSAPDKSGLPSDRFSAERTGGSVSTLTIQRTQQEDSAVYLCASSLVGGGVNQPQHFGDGTRLSIL.

This rearrangement joins TRBV5-1 to TRBJ2-7; D possibly corresponds to TRBD1 (7 bases). The CDR3 is made up of 14 amino acids. V was trimmed by 4 bases and J by 4 bases, leaving 15 bases between them. Germline values: CDR1 SGHRS, CDR2 YFSETQ. In DNA form, the CDR3 reads TGCGCCAGCAGCGCAGGGGGGATAGCGTACGAGCAGTACTTC. Translation gives CASSAGGIAYEQYF.

V usage is TRBV5-1 and J usage is TRBJ2-5; 12 nucleotides align to TRBD1. CDR3 length: 16 residues. The V gene's germline CDR1 is SGHRS and CDR2 YFSETQ. V lost 0 bases, J lost 5 bases, and 5 bases stayed unmatched. As DNA, the CDR3 is TGCGCCAGCAGCTTGGTTGGGACAGGGGGCGCCGAGACCCAGTACTTC. Amino acid sequence: CASSLVGTGGAETQYF.

V gene TRBV4-3 combines with J gene TRBJ1-4; D is perhaps TRBD1 (5 bases). Germline-derived CDR1 and CDR2 are LGHNA and YSLEER. The CDR3 is 16 amino acids. Trimming stripped 4 bases from V and 0 bases from J, with 12 bases between. This CDR3 reads CASSRRRGSTNEKLFF. The CDR3 DNA reads as TGCGCCAGCAGCCGACGGAGGGGATCAACTAATGAAAAACTGTTTTTT.

The genes are TRBV11-3 and TRBJ2-3, with D tentatively TRBD1 (6 bases). This CDR3 is built from 13 residues. The V and J ends lost 3 bases and 3 bases respectively, with 7 bases between them. Germline V gene lookup returns CDR1 SGHNT and CDR2 YENEEA. The CDR3 DNA is TGTGCCAGCAGCTTTCAGGGGACAGATACGCAGTATTTT. The encoded protein is CASSFQGTDTQYF.

The J gene is TRBJ2-1, the V gene TRBV6-5, with D hard to call. CDR1 is MNHEY and CDR2 is SVGAGI in the germline V gene. With 2 bases removed from V and 9 bases from J, the gap between germline ends came to 17 bases. This CDR3 comprises 15 residues. Here the CDR3 reads CASSYGAPVNGEQFF. DNA for the CDR3: TGTGCCAGCAGTTACGGCGCCCCCGTCAACGGTGAGCAGTTCTTC.

This sequence joins TRBV19 and TRBJ2-1, with 7 bases matching TRBD1. The CDR3 has 13 residues. The V and J ends lost 5 bases and 9 bases, in that order; junction bases with no gene match: 7. Germline assignment: CDR1 LNHDA and CDR2 SQIVND (reference sequence). The CDR3, as DNA: TGTGCCAGTAGTGCAGGACAGGTCGGTGAGCAGTTCTTC. Encoded protein: CASSAGQVGEQFF.

This sequence joins TRBV5-1 and TRBJ2-7, with 7 bases identical to TRBD1. The CDR3 length is 14 residues. V was clipped by 4 bases and J by 1 base; unmatched bases: 5. In germline, CDR1 is SGHRS, CDR2 YFSETQ. The CDR3 is CASSERTGSYEQYF. The CDR3, as DNA: TGCGCCAGCAGCGAACGGACAGGATCCTACGAGCAGTACTTC.

The chain recombines TRBV2 with TRBJ2-5, with D maybe TRBD1 (5 bases). Germline V gives CDR1 SNHLY, CDR2 FYNNEI. This CDR3 is built from 12 residues. Trimming stripped 4 bases from V and 5 bases from J, with 8 bases between. This CDR3 is CASSAGLETQYF. The CDR3 nucleotides read TGTGCCAGCAGTGCAGGGTTGGAGACCCAGTACTTC.

This chain joins TRBV6-5 and TRBJ1-4; maybe TRBD1 (5 bases). This CDR3 contains 15 residues. Germline V gene sequence: CDR1 MNHEY, CDR2 SVGAGI. Trimming took off 6 bases at V and 5 bases at J, with 16 bases between the two ends. The CDR3 sequence: CASRPSGTGNEKLFF. The CDR3 bases are TGTGCCAGCAGACCCTCCGGGACGGGGAATGAAAAACTGTTTTTT.

V and J are TRBV7-3 and TRBJ2-3; D gene ambiguous. Trimming shortened V by 2 bases and J by 4 bases, and 16 bases separated the two germline ends. The CDR3 runs to 16 residues. Germline assignment: CDR1 SGHTA and CDR2 FQGTGA. DNA for the CDR3: TGTGCCAGCAGCTTATTAGCACTACAAGAGCCAGATACGCAGTATTTT. Translation gives CASSLLALQEPDTQYF.

This clone was seen once. The genes are TRBV19 and TRBJ2-7; 7 positions match TRBD1. Germline CDR1 is LNHDA and CDR2 is SQIVND (reference sequence). Unmatched junction bases numbered 8, after V lost 4 bases and J lost 8 bases. The CDR3 spans 13 residues. The CDR3 region has the DNA TGTGCCAGTAGTACCTCACAGGGGTGGCAGCAGTACTTC. Translated: CASSTSQGWQQYF.

In DNA form, the CDR3 reads TGTGCCAGCAGAGGGACAGGGGTGTACGAGCAGTACTTC. Translation gives CASRGTGVYEQYF. The V gene is TRBV6-5, the J gene TRBJ2-7, with TRBD1 identical over 10 bases. The CDR3 is 13 residues long. J lost 4 bases, V lost 6 bases, and 3 bases had no gene match. The V gene's germline CDR1 is MNHEY and CDR2 SVGAGI.

V usage is TRBV7-2 and J usage is TRBJ1-2, with D maybe TRBD1 (5 bases). This CDR3 has 15 residues. V lost 0 bases and J 0 bases, leaving 8 bases between the germline ends. Germline assignment: CDR1 SGHTA and CDR2 FQGNSA. This CDR3 reads CASSLARGPNYGYTF. In DNA form, the CDR3 reads TGTGCCAGCAGCTTAGCGCGGGGCCCTAACTATGGCTACACCTTC.

The V call is TRBV6-6, the J call TRBJ2-7; 10 nucleotides agree with TRBD1. The junction had 2 bases not matched to a gene; V was cut back by 7 bases and J by 2 bases. The germline CDR1 and CDR2 sequences are MNHNY and SVGAGI (reference sequence). The CDR3 is made up of 13 amino acids. The CDR3 reads CASIGQGAYEQYF. CDR3 coding DNA: TGTGCCAGCATTGGACAGGGGGCCTACGAGCAGTACTTC.

The rearrangement uses TRBV14 and TRBJ2-5; a weak D match, TRBD2 (5 bases). Per the germline V gene, CDR1 is SGHDN and CDR2 is FVKESK. The CDR3 is 15 amino acids. Trimming shortened V by 1 base and J by 2 bases, and 11 bases separated the two germline ends. The CDR3 DNA is TGTGCCAGCAGCCAAGGAAGGACGGGACAAGAGACCCAGTACTTC. Protein sequence: CASSQGRTGQETQYF.

The chain couples TRBV6-6 to TRBJ1-5; 9 bases agree with TRBD1. V shed 8 bases, J shed 7 bases, and the junction held 6 bases outside the gene matches. The CDR3 totals 13 residues. CDR1 is MNHNY, CDR2 SVGAGI, per germline (reference sequence). CDR3 DNA sequence: TGTGCCAGCCAGGACAGGGGCGGACAGCCCCAGCATTTT. It specifies CASQDRGGQPQHF.

This clone was counted once. The chain has TRBV4-2 and TRBJ2-5; possibly TRBD1 for D (6 bases). Germline-derived CDR1 and CDR2 are LGHNA and YNFKEQ. Trimming left V 0 bases short and J 5 bases short, with 19 bases between. This CDR3 has 17 amino acids. The CDR3: CASSQDLGAGVMETQYF. CDR3 bases: TGTGCCAGCAGCCAAGATCTGGGGGCAGGGGTTATGGAGACCCAGTACTTC.

V usage is TRBV7-3 and J usage is TRBJ2-3; D not resolved. This CDR3 is built from 13 residues. Germline CDR1 is SGHTA and CDR2 is FQGTGA. Deletions cut 5 bases from V and 4 bases from J, with 10 bases between. The CDR3 sequence is CASSPHGADTQYF. CDR3 nucleotide sequence: TGTGCCAGCAGCCCCCATGGCGCAGATACGCAGTATTTT. Using reference TRBV7-3 and TRBJ2-3 for the parts outside the CDR3, the full variable domain is GAGVSQTPSNKVTEKGKYVELRCDPISGHTALYWYRQSLGQGPEFLIYFQGTGAADDSGLPNDRFFAVRPEGSVSTLKIQRTERGDSAVYLCASSPHGADTQYFGPGTRLTVL.

The chain has TRBV15 and TRBJ2-4; no definite D call. V was cut by 0 bases and J by 7 bases, with 4 bases left in between. The germline gives CDR1 LNHNV, CDR2 YYDKDF (reference sequence). The CDR3 sequence is 12 residues long. In DNA, the CDR3 is TGTGCCACCAGCAGAGATTTTAACATTCAGTACTTC. Its protein is CATSRDFNIQYF. The full variable domain, in which reference TRBV15 and TRBJ2-4 provide the parts outside the CDR3, is DAMVIQNPRYQVTQFGKPVTLSCSQTLNHNVMYWYQQKSSQAPKLLFHYYDKDFNNEADTPDNFQSRRPNTSFCFLDIRSPGLGDTAMYLCATSRDFNIQYFGAGTRLSVL.